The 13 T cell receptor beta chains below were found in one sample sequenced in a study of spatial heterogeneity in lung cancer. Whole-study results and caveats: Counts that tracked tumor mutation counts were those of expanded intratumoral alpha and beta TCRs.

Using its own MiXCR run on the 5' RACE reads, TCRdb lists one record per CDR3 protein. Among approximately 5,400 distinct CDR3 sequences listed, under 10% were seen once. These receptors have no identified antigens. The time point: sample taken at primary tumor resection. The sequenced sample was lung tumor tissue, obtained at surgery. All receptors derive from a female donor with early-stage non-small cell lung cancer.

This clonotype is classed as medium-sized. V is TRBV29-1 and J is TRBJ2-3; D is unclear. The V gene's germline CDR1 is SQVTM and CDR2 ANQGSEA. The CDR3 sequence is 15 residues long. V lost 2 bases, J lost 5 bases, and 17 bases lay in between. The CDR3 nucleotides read TGCAGCGTTGAACGGACCTCCTCTCCCCGAGATACGCAGTATTTT. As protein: CSVERTSSPRDTQYF.

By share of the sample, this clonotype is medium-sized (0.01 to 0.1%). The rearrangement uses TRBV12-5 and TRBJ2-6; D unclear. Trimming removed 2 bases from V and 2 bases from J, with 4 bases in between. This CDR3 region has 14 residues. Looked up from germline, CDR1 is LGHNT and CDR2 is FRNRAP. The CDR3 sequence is CASGLYPGANVLTF. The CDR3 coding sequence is TGTGCTAGTGGTTTGTACCCTGGGGCCAACGTCCTGACTTTC.

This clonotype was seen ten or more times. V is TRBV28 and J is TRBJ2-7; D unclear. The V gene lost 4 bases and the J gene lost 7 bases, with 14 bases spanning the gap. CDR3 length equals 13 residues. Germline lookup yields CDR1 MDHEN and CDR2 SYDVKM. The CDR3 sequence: CASSSQALREQYF. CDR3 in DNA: TGTGCCAGCAGTTCCCAGGCCCTGCGAGAGCAGTACTTC.

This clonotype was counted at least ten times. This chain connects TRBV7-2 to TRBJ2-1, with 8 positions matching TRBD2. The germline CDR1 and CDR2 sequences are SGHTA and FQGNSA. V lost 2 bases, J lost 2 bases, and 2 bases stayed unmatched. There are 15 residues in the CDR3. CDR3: CASSLKAGAYNEQFF. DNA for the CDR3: TGTGCCAGCAGCTTAAAAGCGGGGGCCTACAATGAGCAGTTCTTC.

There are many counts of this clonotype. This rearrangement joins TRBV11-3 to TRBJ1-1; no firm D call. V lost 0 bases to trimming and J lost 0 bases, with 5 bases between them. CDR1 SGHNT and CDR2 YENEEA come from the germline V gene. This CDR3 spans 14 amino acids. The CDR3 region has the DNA TGTGCCAGCAGCTTAGAGGGCGTGAACACTGAAGCTTTCTTT. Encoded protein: CASSLEGVNTEAFF.

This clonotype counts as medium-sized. The CDR3 DNA follows: TGTGCCAGCAGCTCGGGACCTGCCCAAGAGACCCAGTACTTC. It translates to CASSSGPAQETQYF. The chain is built from TRBV7-2 and TRBJ2-5; possibly TRBD1 or TRBD2 for D (5 bases each). The CDR3 is 14 residues long. Germline loops: CDR1 SGHTA, CDR2 FQGNSA. Trimming shortened V by 4 bases and J by 1 base, and 10 bases separated the two germline ends.

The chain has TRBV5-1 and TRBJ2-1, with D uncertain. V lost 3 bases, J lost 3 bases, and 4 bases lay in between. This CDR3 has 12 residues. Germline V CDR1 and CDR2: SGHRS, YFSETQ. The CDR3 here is CASSYNYNEQFF. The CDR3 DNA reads TGCGCCAGCAGCTACAACTACAATGAGCAGTTCTTC.

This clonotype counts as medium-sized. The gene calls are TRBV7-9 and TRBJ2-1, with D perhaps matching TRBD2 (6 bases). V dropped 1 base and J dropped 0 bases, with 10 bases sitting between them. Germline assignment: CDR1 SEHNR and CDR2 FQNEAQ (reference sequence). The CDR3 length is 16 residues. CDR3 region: CASSLEAGSSYNEQFF. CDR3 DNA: TGTGCCAGCAGCTTAGAGGCGGGGAGCTCCTACAATGAGCAGTTCTTC.

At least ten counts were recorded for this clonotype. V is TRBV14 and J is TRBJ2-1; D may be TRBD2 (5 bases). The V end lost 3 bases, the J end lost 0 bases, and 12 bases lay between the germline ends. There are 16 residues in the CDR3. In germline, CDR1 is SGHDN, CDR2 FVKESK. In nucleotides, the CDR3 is TGTGCCAGCAGCCAGAATTTTGGGAGCTCCTACAATGAGCAGTTCTTC. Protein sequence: CASSQNFGSSYNEQFF.

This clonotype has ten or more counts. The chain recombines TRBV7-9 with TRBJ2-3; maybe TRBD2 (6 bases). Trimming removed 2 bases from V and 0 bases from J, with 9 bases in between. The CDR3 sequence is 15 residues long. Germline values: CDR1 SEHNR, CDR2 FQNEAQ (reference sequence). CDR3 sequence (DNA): TGTGCCAGCAGCTTATGGGGGGAGAGCACAGATACGCAGTATTTT. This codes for CASSLWGESTDTQYF.

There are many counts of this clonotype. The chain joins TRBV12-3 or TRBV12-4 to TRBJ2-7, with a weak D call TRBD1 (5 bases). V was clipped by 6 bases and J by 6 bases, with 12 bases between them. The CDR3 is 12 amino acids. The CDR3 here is CASRQGVGEQYV. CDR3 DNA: TGTGCCAGCAGGCAAGGGGTGGGCGAGCAGTACGTC.

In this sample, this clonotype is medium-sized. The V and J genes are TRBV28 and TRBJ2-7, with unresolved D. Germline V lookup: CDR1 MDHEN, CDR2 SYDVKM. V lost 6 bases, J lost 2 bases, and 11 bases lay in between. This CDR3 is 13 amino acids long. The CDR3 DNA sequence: TGTGCCAGCAGCCCCGGAAGCACCTACGAGCAGTACTTC. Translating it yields CASSPGSTYEQYF.

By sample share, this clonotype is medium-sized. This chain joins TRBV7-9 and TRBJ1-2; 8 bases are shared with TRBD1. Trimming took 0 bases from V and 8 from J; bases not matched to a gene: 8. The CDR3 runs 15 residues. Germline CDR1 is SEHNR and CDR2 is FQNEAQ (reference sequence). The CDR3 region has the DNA TGTGCCAGCAGCTTAGCGAGTCAGGGGGCTGTGGGCTACACCTTC. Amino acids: CASSLASQGAVGYTF.